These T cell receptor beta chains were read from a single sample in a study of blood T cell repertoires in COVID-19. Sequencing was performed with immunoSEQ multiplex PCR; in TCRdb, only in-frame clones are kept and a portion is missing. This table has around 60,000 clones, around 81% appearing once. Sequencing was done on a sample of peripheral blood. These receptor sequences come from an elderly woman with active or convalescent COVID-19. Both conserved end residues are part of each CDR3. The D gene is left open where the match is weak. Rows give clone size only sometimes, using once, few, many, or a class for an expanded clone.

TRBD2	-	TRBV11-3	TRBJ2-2	CASSFPISLALSGELFF	TGTGCCAGCAGCTTCCCGATATCACTAGCGTTATCCGGGGAGCTGTTTTTT
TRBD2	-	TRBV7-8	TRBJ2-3	CASSSRGDPFSTDTQYF	TGTGCCAGCAGCTCCCGGGGGGATCCTTTTAGCACAGATACGCAGTATTTT
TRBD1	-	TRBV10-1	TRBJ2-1	CAGTRDRVKVGTNEQFF	TGCGCCGGCACCCGGGACAGGGTCAAGGTCGGAACCAATGAGCAGTTCTTC
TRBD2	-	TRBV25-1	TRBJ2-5	CASRRAGGPQETQYF	TGTGCCAGCCGGCGGGCGGGGGGCCCCCAAGAGACCCAGTACTTC
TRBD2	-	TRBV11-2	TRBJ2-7	CASTSGTGGFEQYF	TGTGCCAGCACCTCCGGGACGGGAGGTTTTGAGCAGTACTTC
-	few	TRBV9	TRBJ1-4	CASSARRAGKGEKLFF	TGTGCCAGCAGCGCCCGGAGGGCGGGGAAGGGTGAAAAACTGTTTTTT
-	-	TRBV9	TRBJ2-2	CASSVGGPANTGELFF	TGTGCCAGCAGCGTCGGGGGGCCCGCGAACACCGGGGAGCTGTTTTTT
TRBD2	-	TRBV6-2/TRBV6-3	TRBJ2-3	CASSLRGDSTDTQYF	TGTGCCAGCAGCCTCCGGGGGGATAGCACAGATACGCAGTATTTT
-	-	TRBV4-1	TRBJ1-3	CASSQDRGSSGNTIYF	TGCGCCAGCAGCCAAGATCGGGGGAGCTCTGGAAACACCATATATTTT
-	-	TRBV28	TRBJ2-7	CASSWLQGYEQYF	TGTGCCAGCAGTTGGTTACAGGGCTACGAGCAGTACTTC
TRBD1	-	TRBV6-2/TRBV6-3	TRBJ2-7	CASSPDRGQSYEQYF	TGTGCCAGCAGTCCGGACAGGGGGCAGTCCTACGAGCAGTACTTC
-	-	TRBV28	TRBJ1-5	CASSFASGAANQPQHF	TGTGCCAGCAGTTTTGCCTCGGGAGCGGCCAATCAGCCCCAGCATTTT
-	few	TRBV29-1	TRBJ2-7	CSVTPQTANEQYF	TGCAGCGTTACCCCCCAGACAGCTAACGAGCAGTACTTC
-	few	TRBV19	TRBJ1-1	CASSKLRNTEAFF	TGTGCCAGTAGTAAGCTGAGGAACACTGAAGCTTTCTTT
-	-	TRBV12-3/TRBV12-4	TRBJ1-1	CASSLLENTEAFF	TGTGCCAGCAGTTTGTTAGAGAACACTGAAGCTTTCTTT
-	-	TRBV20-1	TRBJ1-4	CSAVSGEKLFF	TGCAGTGCAGTTTCGGGGGAAAAACTGTTTTTT
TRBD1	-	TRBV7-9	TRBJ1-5	CASSLVTGQDYSNQPQHF	TGTGCCAGCAGCTTAGTCACCGGACAGGACTATAGCAATCAGCCCCAGCATTTT
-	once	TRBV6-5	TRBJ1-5	CASRGGVSNQPQHF	TGTGCCAGCCGGGGGGGGGTAAGCAATCAGCCCCAGCATTTT
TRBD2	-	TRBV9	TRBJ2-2	CASSVNRGASGPGELFF	TGTGCCAGCAGCGTCAACCGGGGTGCTAGCGGGCCCGGGGAGCTGTTTTTT
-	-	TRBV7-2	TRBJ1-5	CASSLEGYQPQHF	TGTGCCAGCAGCTTAGAGGGGTATCAGCCCCAGCATTTT
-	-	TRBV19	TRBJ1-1	CASTHPGGNTEAFF	TGTGCCAGTACCCACCCCGGAGGGAACACTGAAGCTTTCTTT
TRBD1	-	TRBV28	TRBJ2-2	CASSSYRGNTGELFF	TGTGCCAGCAGTTCCTACAGGGGGAACACCGGGGAGCTGTTTTTT
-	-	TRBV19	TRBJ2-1	CASSIQGMNEQFF	TGTGCCAGTAGTATACAGGGTATGAATGAGCAGTTCTTC
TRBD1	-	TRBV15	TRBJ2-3	CATSTRRPDRGNTDTQYF	TGTGCCACCAGCACTAGGAGGCCAGACAGGGGAAACACAGATACGCAGTATTTT
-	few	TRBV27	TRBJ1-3	CASSSGNTIYF	TGTGCCAGCAGTTCAGGAAACACCATATATTTT
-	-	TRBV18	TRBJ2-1	CASSPPTIYNEQFF	TGTGCCAGCTCACCACCGACAATATACAATGAGCAGTTCTTC
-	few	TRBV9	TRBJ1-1	CASSLAVNTEAFF	TGTGCCAGCAGCCTCGCAGTAAACACTGAAGCTTTCTTT
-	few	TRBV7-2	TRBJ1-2	CASSLNLRGDGYTF	TGTGCCAGCAGCTTAAATTTACGGGGTGATGGCTACACCTTC
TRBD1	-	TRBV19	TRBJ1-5	CASSITGDNQPQHF	TGTGCCAGTAGTATAACAGGGGACAATCAGCCCCAGCATTTT
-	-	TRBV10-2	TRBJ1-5	CASSDDKGDYQPQHF	TGCGCCAGCAGTGACGATAAGGGAGACTATCAGCCCCAGCATTTT
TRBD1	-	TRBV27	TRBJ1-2	CASSLGQGSLYGYTF	TGTGCCAGCAGTTTGGGACAGGGATCCCTCTATGGCTACACCTTC
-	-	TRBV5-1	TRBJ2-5	CASSFLAGPETQYF	TGCGCCAGCAGCTTCTTAGCAGGGCCAGAGACCCAGTACTTC
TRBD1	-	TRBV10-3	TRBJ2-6	CAISDSTGRNGANVLTF	TGTGCCATCAGTGACTCGACAGGGCGTAATGGGGCCAACGTCCTGACTTTC
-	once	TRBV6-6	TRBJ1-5	CASSLTGVGNQPQHF	TGTGCCAGCAGTTTGACAGGAGTCGGCAATCAGCCCCAGCATTTT
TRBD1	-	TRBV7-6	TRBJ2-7	CASSLKVTGLTYEQYF	TGTGCCAGCAGCTTAAAAGTGACAGGGTTAACCTACGAGCAGTACTTC
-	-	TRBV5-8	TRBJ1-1	CASSLNRVTEAFF	TGTGCCAGCAGCTTGAACAGGGTCACTGAAGCTTTCTTT
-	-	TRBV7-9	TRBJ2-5	CASSSRQGLETQYF	TGTGCCAGCAGCTCAAGGCAGGGGCTGGAGACCCAGTACTTC
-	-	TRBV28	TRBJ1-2	CASRGQSSNYGYTF	TGTGCCAGCAGAGGACAGAGCTCTAACTATGGCTACACCTTC
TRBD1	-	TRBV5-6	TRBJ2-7	CASSLGQGPYEQYF	TGTGCCAGCAGCTTGGGACAGGGTCCCTACGAGCAGTACTTC
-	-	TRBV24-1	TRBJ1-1	CATSDGLLAFF	TGTGCCACCAGTGATGGCCTTTTGGCTTTCTTT
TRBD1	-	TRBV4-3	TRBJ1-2	CASSQDVGDRAKYGYTF	TGCGCCAGCAGCCAAGATGTGGGGGACAGGGCGAAGTATGGCTACACCTTC
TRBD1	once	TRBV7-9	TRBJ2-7	CASSRTGGLGEQYF	TGTGCCAGCAGTAGGACAGGGGGCCTCGGGGAGCAGTACTTC